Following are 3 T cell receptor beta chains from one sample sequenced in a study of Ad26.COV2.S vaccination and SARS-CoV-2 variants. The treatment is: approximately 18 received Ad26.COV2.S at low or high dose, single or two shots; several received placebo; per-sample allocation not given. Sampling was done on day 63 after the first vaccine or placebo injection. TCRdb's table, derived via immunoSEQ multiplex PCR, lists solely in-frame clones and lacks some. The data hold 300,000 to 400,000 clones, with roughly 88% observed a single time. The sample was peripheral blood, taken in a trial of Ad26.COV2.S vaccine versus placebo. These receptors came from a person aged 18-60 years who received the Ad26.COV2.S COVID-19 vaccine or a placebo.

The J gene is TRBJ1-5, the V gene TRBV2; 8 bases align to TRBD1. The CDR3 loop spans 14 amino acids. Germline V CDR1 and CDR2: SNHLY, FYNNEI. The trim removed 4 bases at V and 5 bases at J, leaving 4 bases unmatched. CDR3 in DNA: TGTGCCAGCAGTGTCCAGGGGGCGGATCAGCCCCAGCATTTT. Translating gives CASSVQGADQPQHF.

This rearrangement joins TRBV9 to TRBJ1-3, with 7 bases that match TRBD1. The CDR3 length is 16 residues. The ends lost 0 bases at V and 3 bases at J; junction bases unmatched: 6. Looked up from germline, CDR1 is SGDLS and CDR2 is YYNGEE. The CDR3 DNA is TGTGCCAGCAGCGTAGACAGGGGCGGCGATGGAAACACCATATATTTT. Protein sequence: CASSVDRGGDGNTIYF.

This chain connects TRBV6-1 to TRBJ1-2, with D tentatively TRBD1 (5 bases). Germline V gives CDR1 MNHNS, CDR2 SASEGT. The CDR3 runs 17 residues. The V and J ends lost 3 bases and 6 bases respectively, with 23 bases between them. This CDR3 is CASSEVYVGVGIHGYTF. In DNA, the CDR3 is TGTGCCAGCAGTGAGGTGTATGTGGGGGTGGGGATACATGGCTACACCTTC.